Below are 17 T cell receptor beta chains sequenced from a single sample in a study of beta chain features in type 1 diabetes. Sequencing targeted expressed TCRB transcripts, as all isolated RNA had been reverse transcribed. Libraries were prepared by immunoSEQ multiplex PCR; TCRdb keeps only in-frame clonotypes and omits some of them. The repertoire holds 100,000 to 150,000 clones, with roughly 17% as singletons. The antigens these receptors bind are not known. Study-level points and caveats: Patients with Type 1 diabetes showed moderately but significantly shorter TCRB CDR3s in all four CD4+ subsets.

Sequencing input: central memory CD4+ T cells from blood. These receptors came from a man aged 25-40 years with type 1 diabetes.

This chain joins TRBV28 and TRBJ2-5, with 7 bases matching TRBD1. The CDR3 totals 14 residues. In germline, CDR1 is MDHEN, CDR2 SYDVKM. Germline trimming cut 5 bases from V and 4 bases from J; bases unmatched to any gene: 7. The CDR3 is CASSKQGQGETQYF. CDR3 nucleotide sequence: TGTGCCAGCAGTAAACAGGGGCAGGGAGAGACCCAGTACTTC.

The rearrangement links TRBV2 to TRBJ2-4; D uncertain. The CDR3 loop spans 11 amino acids. The germline V gene has CDR1 SNHLY and CDR2 FYNNEI. Trimming removed 6 bases from V and 6 bases from J, with 6 bases in between. The CDR3, as DNA: TGTGCCAGCAGCTTAGCAAACATTCAGTACTTC. Residues: CASSLANIQYF.

This clone was found a few times. V and J are TRBV25-1 and TRBJ1-1; TRBD1 might be the D (5 bases). This CDR3 region has 13 residues. CDR1 and CDR2 (germline): MGHDK, SYGVNS. The V and J ends lost 6 bases and 1 base respectively, with 9 bases between them. This CDR3 reads CASRGLRNTEAFF. The CDR3 coding sequence is TGTGCCAGCAGGGGACTCCGGAACACTGAAGCTTTCTTT.

This clone was seen only a few times. V is TRBV6-5 and J is TRBJ2-3; TRBD2 might be the D (6 bases). The length of the CDR3 is 14 residues. Trimming left V 8 bases short and J 2 bases short, with 14 bases between. CDR1 is MNHEY, CDR2 SVGAGI, per germline. The CDR3 coding sequence is TGTGCCAGCGGACGGGACTTCCTCACAGATACGCAGTATTTT. It is translated as CASGRDFLTDTQYF.

This clone turned up a few times. The rearrangement joins TRBV6-5 to TRBJ1-2; TRBD1 matches at 7 bases. Germline V CDR1 and CDR2: MNHEY, SVGAGI. Trimming cost V 7 bases and J 4 bases; bases outside gene matches: 9. This CDR3 is 14 amino acids long. CDR3 amino acids: CASTRLGQSYGYTF. CDR3 DNA: TGTGCCAGCACCAGATTGGGACAGAGCTATGGCTACACCTTC.

This clone came up a few times. V and J are TRBV5-5 and TRBJ2-2; 7 nucleotides align to TRBD1. CDR1 and CDR2 from the germline V gene are SGHKS and YYEKEE (reference sequence). V dropped 2 bases and J dropped 0; count of bases not matched to a gene: 1. The CDR3 covers 15 residues. The CDR3 DNA reads as TGTGCCAGCAGCTTCGGGACAGCGAACACCGGGGAGCTGTTTTTT. Residues: CASSFGTANTGELFF.

The V gene is TRBV4-3, the J gene TRBJ2-7; D gene ambiguous. This CDR3 is 14 amino acids long. CDR1 is LGHNA and CDR2 is YSLEER in the germline V gene. V shed 2 bases and J shed 0 bases, with 8 bases lying between them. The CDR3 DNA reads TGCGCCAGCAGCCAATCGACGGACTCCTACGAGCAGTACTTC. This translates into CASSQSTDSYEQYF.

This clone appeared a few times. V gene TRBV9 combines with J gene TRBJ2-1; perhaps TRBD2 as D (6 bases). The V end lost 0 bases, the J end lost 9 bases, and 7 bases lay between the germline ends. CDR1 is SGDLS and CDR2 is YYNGEE in the germline V gene. This CDR3 is 12 amino acids long. CDR3 residues: CASSVVGGEQFF. The CDR3 DNA is TGTGCCAGCAGCGTAGTGGGGGGTGAGCAGTTCTTC.

This clone showed up just a few times. The chain has TRBV2 and TRBJ2-7; D is possibly TRBD1 (5 bases). CDR3 length equals 14 residues. Trimming removed 11 bases from V and 1 base from J, with 18 bases in between. Germline lookup yields CDR1 SNHLY and CDR2 FYNNEI. In DNA form, the CDR3 reads TGTGCCTACAAAGGAACAGGAAAATCCTACGAGCAGTACTTC. It yields the protein CAYKGTGKSYEQYF. The full variable domain, completed using reference TRBV2 and TRBJ2-7, is EPEVTQTPSHQVTQMGQEVILRCVPISNHLYFYWYRQILGQKVEFLVSFYNNEISEKSEIFDDQFSVERPDGSNFTLKIRSTKLEDSAMYFCAYKGTGKSYEQYFGPGTRLTVT.

The chain links TRBV5-4 to TRBJ2-6; D not certain. With 0 bases removed from V and 4 bases from J, the gap between germline ends came to 11 bases. Germline V lookup: CDR1 SGHNT, CDR2 YYREEE (reference sequence). The CDR3 contains 16 residues. CDR3 in amino acids: CASSLGNSNGANVLTF. The CDR3 nucleotides read TGTGCCAGCAGCTTGGGAAACTCAAACGGGGCCAACGTCCTGACTTTC.

This clone was detected only a few times. The CDR3 reads CASSSLWNTEAFF. Here the CDR3 DNA reads TGTGCCAGCAGCTCGCTCTGGAACACTGAAGCTTTCTTT. The chain employs TRBV7-6 and TRBJ1-1; D gene ambiguous. The CDR3 is made up of 13 amino acids. The V gene's germline CDR1 is SGHVS and CDR2 FNYEAQ. The V gene lost 4 bases and the J gene lost 1 base, with 7 bases spanning the gap. The full variable domain, with the rest looked up from reference TRBV7-6 and TRBJ1-1, is GAGVSQSPRYKVTKRGQDVALRCDPISGHVSLYWYRQALGQGPEFLTYFNYEAQQDKSGLPNDRFSAERPEGSISTLTIQRTEQRDSAMYRCASSSLWNTEAFFGQGTRLTVV.

This clone was seen a few times. The rearrangement links TRBV11-2 to TRBJ2-7; possible D gene TRBD1, 6 bases. V was shortened by 5 bases and J by 1 base, with 27 bases between the two germline ends. CDR1 SGHAT and CDR2 FQNNGV come from the germline V gene. The CDR3 spans 19 residues. The CDR3 sequence: CASSGSQGNSFFRSYEQYF. CDR3 DNA sequence: TGTGCCAGCAGCGGTTCACAGGGTAACTCCTTTTTTCGGTCCTACGAGCAGTACTTC.

This clone was observed a handful of times. This chain joins TRBV5-6 and TRBJ2-1; 14 nucleotides agree with TRBD2. Per the germline V gene, CDR1 is SGHDT and CDR2 is YYEEEE. This CDR3 has 15 amino acids. V gave up 2 bases and J gave up 14 bases; unmatched junction bases: 9. The DNA of the CDR3 is TGTGCCAGCAGCTTCCGGACTAGCGGGGGGTCTACAGAGTTCTTC. Translating gives CASSFRTSGGSTEFF. The full variable domain, rest sourced from reference TRBV5-6 and TRBJ2-1, is DAGVTQSPTHLIKTRGQQVTLRCSPKSGHDTVSWYQQALGQGPQFIFQYYEEEERQRGNFPDRFSGHQFPNYSSELNVNALLLGDSALYLCASSFRTSGGSTEFFGPGTRLTVL.

Many counts were recorded for this clone. This sequence joins TRBV23-1 and TRBJ1-1, with 7 bases lining up with TRBD1. TRBV23-1 is recorded as an ORF, its role being uncertain. Trimming removed 4 bases from V and 3 bases from J; junction bases left unmatched: 8. CDR3 length: 15 amino acids. CDR3 loop: CASSPDTGEDTEAFF. The CDR3 nucleotides read TGCGCCAGCAGTCCAGACACAGGGGAGGACACTGAAGCTTTCTTT.

The rearrangement links TRBV2 to TRBJ2-7; unclear D gene. The germline V gene encodes CDR1 SNHLY and CDR2 FYNNEI. The CDR3 totals 12 residues. Between the trimmed V and J ends, which lost 7 bases and 0 bases, there was a span of 7 bases. The CDR3 DNA is TGTGCCAGCACCCTAAGCTCCTACGAGCAGTACTTC. Protein product: CASTLSSYEQYF.

The chain has TRBV4-2 and TRBJ1-2; D is undetermined. Trimming cost V 0 bases and J 5 bases, with 4 bases left between them. The CDR3 is made up of 12 amino acids. CDR1 and CDR2 from the germline V gene are LGHNA and YNFKEQ. CDR3 sequence: CASSQEIYGYTF. The DNA of the CDR3 is TGTGCCAGCAGCCAAGAGATTTATGGCTACACCTTC.

The rearrangement joins TRBV10-3 to TRBJ2-5; either TRBD1 or TRBD2 may fit D (5 bases each). The CDR3 is 11 residues long. CDR1 and CDR2 from the germline V gene are ENHRY and SYGVKD. Trimming took off 10 bases at V and 4 bases at J, with 10 bases between the two ends. The DNA of the CDR3 is TGTGCCACCGGGACCGTAGAGACCCAGTACTTC. Amino acids: CATGTVETQYF.